This T cell receptor (beta chain) derives from a study of cytomegalovirus exposure and HLA in healthy donors. Study details: Within the Caucasian-associated ancestry cluster were around 80% of the roughly 400 genotyped donors. Whole-study results and caveats: Common viral pathogens seemed, in a later analysis, to connect with several of the most significant clusters. V- and J-gene trimming of TCR beta was linked (in a later analysis) to a missense DCLRE1C variant.

Germline CDR1 is SGHVS and CDR2 is FQNEAQ. There are 18 residues in the CDR3. Trimming at V came to 1 base and at J to 2 bases, leaving 11 bases not matched to a gene. The PCR employed 60 Vbeta primers together with 13 Jbeta primers. The assay was immunoSEQ multiplex PCR, and TCRdb's table has in-frame clones only and misses some. The sample holds approximately 110,000 clones; 65% to 75% are singletons and the top ten take over 3.5%. For this clone: Its antigen is not known.

V and J are TRBV7-8 and TRBJ2-7, with 10 bases matching TRBD1. Sequences were obtained from PBMCs. This clonotype was sampled from a woman aged 45 to 65 in good health and CMV-seropositive. The CDR3 region has the DNA TGTGCCAGCAGCTTAGTGGCCTTCGGGACAGGGGCCACCTACGAGCAGTACTTC. It codes for CASSLVAFGTGATYEQYF.